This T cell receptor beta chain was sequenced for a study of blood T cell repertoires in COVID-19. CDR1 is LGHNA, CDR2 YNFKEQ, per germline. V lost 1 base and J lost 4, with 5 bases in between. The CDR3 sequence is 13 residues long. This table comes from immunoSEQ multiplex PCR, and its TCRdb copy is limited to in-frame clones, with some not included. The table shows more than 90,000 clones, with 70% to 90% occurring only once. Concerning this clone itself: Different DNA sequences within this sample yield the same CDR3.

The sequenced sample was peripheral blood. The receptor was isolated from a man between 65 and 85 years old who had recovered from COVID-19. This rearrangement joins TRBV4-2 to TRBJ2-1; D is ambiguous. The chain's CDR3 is CASSQAGYNEQFF. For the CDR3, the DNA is TGTGCCAGCAGCCAAGCAGGTTACAATGAGCAGTTCTTC.